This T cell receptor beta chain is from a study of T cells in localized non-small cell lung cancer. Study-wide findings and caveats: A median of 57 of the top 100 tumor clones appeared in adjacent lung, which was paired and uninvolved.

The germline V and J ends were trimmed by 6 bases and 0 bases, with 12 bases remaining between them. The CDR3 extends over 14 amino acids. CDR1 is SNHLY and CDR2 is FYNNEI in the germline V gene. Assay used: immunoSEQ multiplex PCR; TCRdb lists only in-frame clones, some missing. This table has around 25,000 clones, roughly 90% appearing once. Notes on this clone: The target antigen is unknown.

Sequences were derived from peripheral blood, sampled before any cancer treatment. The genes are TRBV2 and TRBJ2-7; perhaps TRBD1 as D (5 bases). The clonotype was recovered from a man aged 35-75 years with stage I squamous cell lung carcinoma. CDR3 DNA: TGTGCCAGCAGCGGACACCTTATCTCCTACGAGCAGTACTTC. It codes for CASSGHLISYEQYF. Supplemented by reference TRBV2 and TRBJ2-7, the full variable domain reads EPEVTQTPSHQVTQMGQEVILRCVPISNHLYFYWYRQILGQKVEFLVSFYNNEISEKSEIFDDQFSVERPDGSNFTLKIRSTKLEDSAMYFCASSGHLISYEQYFGPGTRLTVT.